The 2 T cell receptor beta chains below all came from one sample that was sequenced in a study of T cell responses to AZD1222 COVID-19 vaccine. Libraries were prepared by immunoSEQ multiplex PCR; TCRdb keeps only in-frame clonotypes and omits some of them. The table records 45,000 to 60,000 clones, roughly 80% of them present only once. Material: peripheral blood, obtained on day 0 of AZD1222 vaccination. Receptor source: an adult in good health.

The chain recombines TRBV29-1 with TRBJ1-2; the D is unclear. Trimming removed 1 base from V and 7 bases from J, with 7 bases in between. The CDR3 covers 11 residues. Looked up from germline, CDR1 is SQVTM and CDR2 is ANQGSEA. CDR3 amino acids: CSVEGVGGYTF. The CDR3 coding sequence is TGCAGCGTTGAAGGGGTGGGTGGCTACACCTTC.

V is TRBV19 and J is TRBJ2-2; tentatively, D is TRBD2 (5 bases). The CDR3 has 12 amino acids. Trimming left V 5 bases short and J 13 bases short, with 14 bases between. Germline lookup yields CDR1 LNHDA and CDR2 SQIVND (reference sequence). Here the CDR3 reads CASSATGGTLFF. Written as DNA, the CDR3 is TGTGCCAGTAGTGCGACCGGAGGTACGCTGTTTTTT.